The rows below give T cell receptor beta chains drawn from one sample of a study of T cell changes during pregnancy in multiple sclerosis. Using immunoSEQ multiplex PCR, the repertoire was profiled, and TCRdb retains in-frame clones only, with some absent. The data hold around 68,000 clones, with 75% to 95% observed a single time. The starting material was peripheral blood, obtained in the third trimester of pregnancy. Receptors were obtained from a female donor with multiple sclerosis, enrolled in a pregnancy study. The CDR3 runs from the conserved cysteine through the conserved F or W. Where a row states a size, it is once, few, many or the class of an expanded clone; other rows omit it.

cdr3_aa: CASSQGDRSTSPLHF
v_call: TRBV4-1
j_call: TRBJ1-6
clone_size: -

cdr3_aa: CASSSTGLGYGYTF
v_call: TRBV6-6
j_call: TRBJ1-2
clone_size: -

cdr3_aa: CASSVDRGVPYEQYF
v_call: TRBV9
j_call: TRBJ2-7
clone_size: -

cdr3_aa: CASSLTGTANTEAFF
v_call: TRBV7-6
j_call: TRBJ1-1
clone_size: -

cdr3_aa: CASSQGQGGGYTF
v_call: TRBV18
j_call: TRBJ1-2
clone_size: -

cdr3_aa: CASSLGQGDSNQPQHF
v_call: TRBV18
j_call: TRBJ1-5
clone_size: -

cdr3_aa: CASSSLAGSHEQYF
v_call: TRBV5-1
j_call: TRBJ2-7
clone_size: -

cdr3_aa: CASSMQGLGNYGYTF
v_call: TRBV19
j_call: TRBJ1-2
clone_size: -

cdr3_aa: CASSSFRQGWRSGNTIYF
v_call: TRBV5-8
j_call: TRBJ1-3
clone_size: -

cdr3_aa: CASSAAGQSVEEKLFF
v_call: TRBV9
j_call: TRBJ1-4
clone_size: once

cdr3_aa: CASSGGGIGTDTQYF
v_call: TRBV9
j_call: TRBJ2-3
clone_size: -

cdr3_aa: CSAKQVETQYF
v_call: TRBV20-1
j_call: TRBJ2-5
clone_size: -

cdr3_aa: CASSQEVWGVEQYF
v_call: TRBV4-3
j_call: TRBJ2-7
clone_size: once

cdr3_aa: CASSEQGREQFF
v_call: TRBV5-1
j_call: TRBJ2-1
clone_size: -

cdr3_aa: CASSLEAGGSGNTIYF
v_call: TRBV5-1
j_call: TRBJ1-3
clone_size: -

cdr3_aa: CASDLAVSSYEQYF
v_call: TRBV6-1
j_call: TRBJ2-7
clone_size: -

cdr3_aa: CASGTSTGETQYF
v_call: TRBV2
j_call: TRBJ2-5
clone_size: -

cdr3_aa: CASSQPRGGLNYGYTF
v_call: TRBV23-1
j_call: TRBJ1-2
clone_size: -

cdr3_aa: CASTNPGGGNTIYF
v_call: TRBV19
j_call: TRBJ1-3
clone_size: -

cdr3_aa: CASSLWGGTDTQYF
v_call: TRBV7-2
j_call: TRBJ2-3
clone_size: -

cdr3_aa: CASRAFMTSYNEQYF
v_call: TRBV5-1
j_call: TRBJ2-7
clone_size: -

cdr3_aa: CASSESRLAPYNEQFF
v_call: TRBV10-1
j_call: TRBJ2-1
clone_size: -

cdr3_aa: CASSSGLAGIYEQYF
v_call: TRBV28
j_call: TRBJ2-7
clone_size: -

cdr3_aa: CASSLGIGANYGYTF
v_call: TRBV5-5
j_call: TRBJ1-2
clone_size: -

cdr3_aa: CASSPTRTSGRALGPDTQYF
v_call: TRBV5-1
j_call: TRBJ2-3
clone_size: -

cdr3_aa: CASSPSDRGPTSNQPQHF
v_call: TRBV18
j_call: TRBJ1-5
clone_size: -

cdr3_aa: CAWNTAEKLFF
v_call: TRBV30
j_call: TRBJ1-4
clone_size: -

cdr3_aa: CASSQDTVGTGELFF
v_call: TRBV11-3
j_call: TRBJ2-2
clone_size: -